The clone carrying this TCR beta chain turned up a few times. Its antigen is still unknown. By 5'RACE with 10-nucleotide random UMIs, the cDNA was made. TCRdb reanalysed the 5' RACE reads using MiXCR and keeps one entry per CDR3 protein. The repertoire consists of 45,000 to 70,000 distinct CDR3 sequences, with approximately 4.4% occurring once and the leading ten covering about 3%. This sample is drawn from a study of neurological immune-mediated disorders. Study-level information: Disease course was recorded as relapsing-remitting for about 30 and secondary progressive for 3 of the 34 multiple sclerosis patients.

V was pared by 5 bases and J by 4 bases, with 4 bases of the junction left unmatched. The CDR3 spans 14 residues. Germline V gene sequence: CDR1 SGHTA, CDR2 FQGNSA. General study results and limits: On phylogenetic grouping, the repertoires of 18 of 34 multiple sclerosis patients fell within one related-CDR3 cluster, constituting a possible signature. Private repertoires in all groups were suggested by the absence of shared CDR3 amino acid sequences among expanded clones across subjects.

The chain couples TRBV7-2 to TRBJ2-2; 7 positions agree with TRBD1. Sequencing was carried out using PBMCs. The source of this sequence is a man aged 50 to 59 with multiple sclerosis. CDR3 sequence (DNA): TGTGCCAGCAGCAGACAGGGTGGCACCGGGGAGCTGTTTTTT. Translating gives CASSRQGGTGELFF.